This T cell receptor (beta chain) was sequenced for a study of T cells in Graves' hyperthyroidism and ophthalmopathy. Findings and caveats of the study: Most thyroid-expanded clonotypes above 0.001 were also found in blood. From stable hyperthyroidism, ophthalmopathy was set apart by a 13 V-J model.

TCR beta CDR3 region amplification was performed from RNA transcripts. RT-PCR in the first round (using the HTBI primer set) targeted the TCR CDR3. Via MiXCR, TCRdb re-called the multiplex PCR reads, giving one row per CDR3 protein. The sample shows approximately 710,000 distinct CDR3 sequences, 17% of them seen only once. This clonotype was counted ten times or more. What it binds is not known. Patients aged 18 to 65 had newly diagnosed hyperthyroidism of under 2 months' duration. A patient was excluded if there was uncontrolled infection, other autoimmune disease, pregnancy or lactation. Material for sequencing was blood. This receptor was identified in a man aged 50 to 59 with Graves' hyperthyroidism.

CDR3 loop: CASKTTGTSGRALGYNEQFF. As DNA, the CDR3 is TGTGCCAGCAAGACTACCGGGACTAGCGGGAGGGCCTTGGGATACAATGAGCAGTTCTTC. The rearrangement links TRBV6-1 to TRBJ2-1; 16 nucleotides line up with TRBD2. V was clipped by 7 bases and J by 4 bases; unmatched bases: 16. The CDR3 is 20 amino acids. Germline V gene data show CDR1 as MNHNS and CDR2 as SASEGT.